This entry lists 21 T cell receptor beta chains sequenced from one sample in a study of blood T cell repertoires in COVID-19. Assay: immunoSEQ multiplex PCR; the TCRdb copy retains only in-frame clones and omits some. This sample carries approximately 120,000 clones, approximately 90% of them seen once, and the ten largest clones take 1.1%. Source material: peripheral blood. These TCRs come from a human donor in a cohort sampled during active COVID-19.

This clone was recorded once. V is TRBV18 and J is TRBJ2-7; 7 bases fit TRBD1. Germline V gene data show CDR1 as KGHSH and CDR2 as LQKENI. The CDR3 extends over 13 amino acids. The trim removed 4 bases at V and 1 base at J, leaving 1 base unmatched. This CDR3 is CASSRDRSYEQYF. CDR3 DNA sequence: TGTGCCAGCTCACGGGACAGATCCTACGAGCAGTACTTC.

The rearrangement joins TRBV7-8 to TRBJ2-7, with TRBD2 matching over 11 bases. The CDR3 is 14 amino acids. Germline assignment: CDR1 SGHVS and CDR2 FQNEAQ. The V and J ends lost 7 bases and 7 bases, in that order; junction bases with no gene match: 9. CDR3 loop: CASTQDGLAGEQYF. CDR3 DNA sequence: TGTGCCAGCACCCAAGACGGACTAGCGGGTGAGCAGTACTTC.

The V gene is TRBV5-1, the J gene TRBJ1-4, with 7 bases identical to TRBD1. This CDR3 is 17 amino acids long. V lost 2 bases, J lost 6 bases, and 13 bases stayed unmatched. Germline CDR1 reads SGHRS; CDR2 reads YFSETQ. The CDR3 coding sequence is TGCGCCAGCAGCTTATACTTACAGGGGTGGACGGATGAAAAACTGTTTTTT. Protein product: CASSLYLQGWTDEKLFF.

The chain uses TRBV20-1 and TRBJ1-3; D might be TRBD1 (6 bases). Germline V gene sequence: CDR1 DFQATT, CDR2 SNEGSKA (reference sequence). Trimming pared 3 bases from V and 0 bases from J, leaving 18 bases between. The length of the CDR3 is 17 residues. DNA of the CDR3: TGCAGTGCTAGTTACGGGCAGGGGCGTCCCTCTGGAAACACCATATATTTT. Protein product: CSASYGQGRPSGNTIYF.

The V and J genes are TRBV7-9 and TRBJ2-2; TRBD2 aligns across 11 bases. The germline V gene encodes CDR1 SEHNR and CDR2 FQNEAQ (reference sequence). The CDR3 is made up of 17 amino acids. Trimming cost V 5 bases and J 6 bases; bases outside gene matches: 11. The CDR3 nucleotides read TGTGCCAGCAGCCCCCTGGGACTAGCGGAATCATCCGGGGAGCTGTTTTTT. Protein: CASSPLGLAESSGELFF. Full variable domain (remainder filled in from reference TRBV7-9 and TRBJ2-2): DTGVSQNPRHKITKRGQNVTFRCDPISEHNRLYWYRQTLGQGPEFLTYFQNEAQLEKSRLLSDRFSAERPKGSFSTLEIQRTEQGDSAMYLCASSPLGLAESSGELFFGEGSRLTVL.

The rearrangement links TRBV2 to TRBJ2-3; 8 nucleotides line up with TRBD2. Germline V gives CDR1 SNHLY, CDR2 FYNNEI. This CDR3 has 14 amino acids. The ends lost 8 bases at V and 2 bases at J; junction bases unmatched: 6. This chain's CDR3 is CASLTSGYTDTQYF. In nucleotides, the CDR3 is TGTGCCAGCCTTACTAGCGGTTACACAGATACGCAGTATTTT.

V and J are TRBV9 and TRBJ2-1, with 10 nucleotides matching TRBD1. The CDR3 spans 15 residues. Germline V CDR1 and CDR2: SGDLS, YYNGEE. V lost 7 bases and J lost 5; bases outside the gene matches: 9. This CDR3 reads CASASGQGTNNEQFF. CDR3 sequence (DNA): TGTGCCAGCGCCTCGGGACAGGGGACGAACAATGAGCAGTTCTTC.

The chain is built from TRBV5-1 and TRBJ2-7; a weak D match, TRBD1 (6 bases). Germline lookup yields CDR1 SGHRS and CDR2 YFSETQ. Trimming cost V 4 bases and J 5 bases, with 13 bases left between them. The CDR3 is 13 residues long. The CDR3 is CASSPPRGDEQYF. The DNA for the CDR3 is TGCGCCAGCAGCCCCCCCAGGGGCGACGAGCAGTACTTC.

The CDR3 DNA is TGTGCCAGCTCACCACAGGGGTGGAATGAGCAGTTCTTC. Residues: CASSPQGWNEQFF. The gene calls are TRBV18 and TRBJ2-1, with a possible D match to TRBD1 (5 bases). This CDR3 is built from 13 residues. The V end lost 1 base, the J end lost 7 bases, and 8 bases lay between the germline ends. Germline-derived CDR1 and CDR2 are KGHSH and LQKENI.

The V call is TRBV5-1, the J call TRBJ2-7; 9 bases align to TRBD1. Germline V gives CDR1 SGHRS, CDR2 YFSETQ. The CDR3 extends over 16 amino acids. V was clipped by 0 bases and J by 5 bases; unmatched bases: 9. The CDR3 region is CASSLEGQGGVNEQYF. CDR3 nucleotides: TGCGCCAGCAGCTTGGAGGGACAGGGAGGTGTAAACGAGCAGTACTTC.

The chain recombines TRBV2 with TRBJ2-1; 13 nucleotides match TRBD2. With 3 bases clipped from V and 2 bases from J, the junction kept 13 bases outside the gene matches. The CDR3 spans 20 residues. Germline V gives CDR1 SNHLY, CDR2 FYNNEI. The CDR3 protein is CASSDTGGGLAGVTYNEQFF. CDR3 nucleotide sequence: TGTGCCAGCAGTGACACCGGGGGAGGACTAGCGGGAGTTACCTACAATGAGCAGTTCTTC.

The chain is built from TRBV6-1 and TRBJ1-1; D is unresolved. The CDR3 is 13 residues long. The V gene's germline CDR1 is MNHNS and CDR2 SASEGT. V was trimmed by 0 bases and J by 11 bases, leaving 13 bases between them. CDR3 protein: CASSEAGRVDAFF. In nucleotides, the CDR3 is TGTGCCAGCAGTGAAGCTGGGCGGGTTGACGCTTTCTTT.

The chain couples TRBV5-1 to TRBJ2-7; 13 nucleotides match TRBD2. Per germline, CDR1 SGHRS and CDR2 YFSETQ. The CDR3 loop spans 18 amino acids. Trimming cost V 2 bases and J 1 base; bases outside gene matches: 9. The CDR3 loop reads CASSFPGLAGRFSYEQYF. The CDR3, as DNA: TGCGCCAGCAGCTTTCCGGGACTAGCGGGACGCTTTTCCTACGAGCAGTACTTC.

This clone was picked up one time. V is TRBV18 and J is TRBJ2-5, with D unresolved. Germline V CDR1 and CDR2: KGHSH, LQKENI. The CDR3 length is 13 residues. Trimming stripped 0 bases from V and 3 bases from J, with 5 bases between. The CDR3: CASSPPAEETQYF. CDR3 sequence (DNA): TGTGCCAGCTCACCACCGGCAGAAGAGACCCAGTACTTC.

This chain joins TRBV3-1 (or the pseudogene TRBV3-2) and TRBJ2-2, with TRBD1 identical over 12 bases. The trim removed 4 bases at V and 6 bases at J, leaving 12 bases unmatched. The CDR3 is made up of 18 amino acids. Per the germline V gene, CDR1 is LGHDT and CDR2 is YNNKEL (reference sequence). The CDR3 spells CASSPLVRDRGLPGELFF. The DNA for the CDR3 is TGTGCCAGCAGCCCCCTCGTCCGGGACAGGGGGCTACCCGGGGAGCTGTTTTTT.

CDR3 nucleotides: TGTGCCAGCAGTGAAAGCAATTTAAGGAGGGGCTACACCTTC. This translates into CASSESNLRRGYTF. The chain recombines TRBV6-1 with TRBJ1-2; D gene uncertain. V was trimmed by 2 bases and J by 8 bases, leaving 15 bases between them. The CDR3 totals 14 residues. Germline V gene sequence: CDR1 MNHNS, CDR2 SASEGT.

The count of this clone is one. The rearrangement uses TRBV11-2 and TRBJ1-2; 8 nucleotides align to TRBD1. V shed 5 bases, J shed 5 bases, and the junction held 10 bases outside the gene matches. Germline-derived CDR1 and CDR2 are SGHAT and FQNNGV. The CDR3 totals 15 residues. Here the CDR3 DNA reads TGTGCCAGCAGCATCAGGGGACAGGCCGGATATGGCTACACCTTC. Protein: CASSIRGQAGYGYTF.

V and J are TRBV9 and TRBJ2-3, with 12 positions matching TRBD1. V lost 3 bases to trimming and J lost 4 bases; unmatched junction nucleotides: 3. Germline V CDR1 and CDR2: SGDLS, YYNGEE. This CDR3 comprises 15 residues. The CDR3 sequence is CASSAGTGGADTQYF. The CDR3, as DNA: TGTGCCAGCAGCGCTGGGACAGGGGGCGCAGATACGCAGTATTTT. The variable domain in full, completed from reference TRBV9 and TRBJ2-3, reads DSGVTQTPKHLITATGQRVTLRCSPRSGDLSVYWYQQSLDQGLQFLIQYYNGEERAKGNILERFSAQQFPDLHSELNLSSLELGDSALYFCASSAGTGGADTQYFGPGTRLTVL.

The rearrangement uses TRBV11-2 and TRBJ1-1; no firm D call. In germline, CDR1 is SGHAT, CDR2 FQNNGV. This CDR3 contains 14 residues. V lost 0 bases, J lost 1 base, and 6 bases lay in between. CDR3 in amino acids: CASSLDGTNTEAFF. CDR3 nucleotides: TGTGCCAGCAGCTTAGATGGCACGAACACTGAAGCTTTCTTT.

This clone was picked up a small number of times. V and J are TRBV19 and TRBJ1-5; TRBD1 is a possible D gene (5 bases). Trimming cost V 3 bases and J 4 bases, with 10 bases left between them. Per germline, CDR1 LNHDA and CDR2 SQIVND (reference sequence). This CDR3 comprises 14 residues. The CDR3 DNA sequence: TGTGCCAGTAGTATCGACAGATCGAATCAGCCCCAGCATTTT. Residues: CASSIDRSNQPQHF. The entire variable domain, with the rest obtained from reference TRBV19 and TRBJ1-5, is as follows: DGGITQSPKYLFRKEGQNVTLSCEQNLNHDAMYWYRQDPGQGLRLIYYSQIVNDFQKGDIAEGYSVSREKKESFPLTVTSAQKNPTAFYLCASSIDRSNQPQHFGDGTRLSIL.

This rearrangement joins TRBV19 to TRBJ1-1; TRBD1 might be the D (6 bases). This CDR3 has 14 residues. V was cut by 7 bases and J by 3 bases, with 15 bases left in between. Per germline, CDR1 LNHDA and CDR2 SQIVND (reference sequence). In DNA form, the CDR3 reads TGTGCCAGTAACATTAGGGGGAGTGACACTGAAGCTTTCTTT. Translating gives CASNIRGSDTEAFF.